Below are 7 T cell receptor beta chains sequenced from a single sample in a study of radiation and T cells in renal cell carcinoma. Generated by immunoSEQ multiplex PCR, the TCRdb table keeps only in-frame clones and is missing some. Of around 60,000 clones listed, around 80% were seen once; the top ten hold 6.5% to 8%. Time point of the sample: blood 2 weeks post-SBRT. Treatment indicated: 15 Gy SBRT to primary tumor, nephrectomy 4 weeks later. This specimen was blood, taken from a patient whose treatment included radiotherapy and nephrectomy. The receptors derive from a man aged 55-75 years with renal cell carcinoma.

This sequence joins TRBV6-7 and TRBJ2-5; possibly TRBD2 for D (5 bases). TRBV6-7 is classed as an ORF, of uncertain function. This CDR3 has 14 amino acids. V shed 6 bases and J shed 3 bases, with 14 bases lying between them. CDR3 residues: CASSTPEGEETQYF. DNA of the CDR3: TGTGCCAGCAGCACCCCCGAGGGAGAAGAGACCCAGTACTTC.

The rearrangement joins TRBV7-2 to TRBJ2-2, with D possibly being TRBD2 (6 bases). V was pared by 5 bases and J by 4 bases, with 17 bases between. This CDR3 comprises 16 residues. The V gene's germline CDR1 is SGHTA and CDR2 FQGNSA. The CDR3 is CASSPPGGIGTGELFF. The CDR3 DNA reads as TGTGCCAGCAGCCCCCCTGGCGGGATAGGCACCGGGGAGCTGTTTTTT. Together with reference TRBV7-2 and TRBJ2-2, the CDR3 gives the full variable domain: GAGVSQSPSNKVTEKGKDVELRCDPISGHTALYWYRQSLGQGLEFLIYFQGNSAPDKSGLPSDRFSAERTGGSVSTLTIQRTQQEDSAVYLCASSPPGGIGTGELFFGEGSRLTVL.

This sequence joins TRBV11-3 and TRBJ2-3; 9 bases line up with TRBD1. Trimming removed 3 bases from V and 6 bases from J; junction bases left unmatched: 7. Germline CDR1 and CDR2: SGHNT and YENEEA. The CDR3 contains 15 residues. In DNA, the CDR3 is TGTGCCAGCAGCTTCTCGGGACAGGGCGGCGATACGCAGTATTTT. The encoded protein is CASSFSGQGGDTQYF.

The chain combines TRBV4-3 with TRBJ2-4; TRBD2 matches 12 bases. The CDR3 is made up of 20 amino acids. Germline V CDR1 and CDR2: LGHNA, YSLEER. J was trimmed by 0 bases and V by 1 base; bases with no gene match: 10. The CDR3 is CASSQVLLAGGLLAKNIQYF. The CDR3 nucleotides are TGCGCCAGCAGCCAAGTACTCCTAGCGGGGGGGCTGCTAGCCAAAAACATTCAGTACTTC.

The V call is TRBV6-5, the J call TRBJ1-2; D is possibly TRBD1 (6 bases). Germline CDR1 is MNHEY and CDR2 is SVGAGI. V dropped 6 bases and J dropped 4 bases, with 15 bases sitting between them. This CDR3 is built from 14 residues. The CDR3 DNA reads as TGTGCCAGCAGGACAGGTTCACTTCCCTATGGCTACACCTTC. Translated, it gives CASRTGSLPYGYTF.

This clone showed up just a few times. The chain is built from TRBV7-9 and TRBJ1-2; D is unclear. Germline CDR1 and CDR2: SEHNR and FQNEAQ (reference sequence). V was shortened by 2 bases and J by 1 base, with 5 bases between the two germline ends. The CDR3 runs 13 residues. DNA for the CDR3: TGTGCCAGCAGCTTATACGTTAACTATGGCTACACCTTC. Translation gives CASSLYVNYGYTF. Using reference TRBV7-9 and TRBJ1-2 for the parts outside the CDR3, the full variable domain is DTGVSQNPRHKITKRGQNVTFRCDPISEHNRLYWYRQTLGQGPEFLTYFQNEAQLEKSRLLSDRFSAERPKGSFSTLEIQRTEQGDSAMYLCASSLYVNYGYTFGSGTRLTVV.

CDR3 amino acids: CASSYGPAGGNTGELFF. The CDR3 DNA follows: TGTGCCAGCAGTTATGGGCCAGCGGGGGGAAACACCGGGGAGCTGTTTTTT. The gene calls are TRBV7-2 and TRBJ2-2, with 9 bases lining up with TRBD2. The CDR3 runs 17 residues. The germline V gene encodes CDR1 SGHTA and CDR2 FQGNSA. The trim removed 6 bases at V and 2 bases at J, leaving 10 bases unmatched.